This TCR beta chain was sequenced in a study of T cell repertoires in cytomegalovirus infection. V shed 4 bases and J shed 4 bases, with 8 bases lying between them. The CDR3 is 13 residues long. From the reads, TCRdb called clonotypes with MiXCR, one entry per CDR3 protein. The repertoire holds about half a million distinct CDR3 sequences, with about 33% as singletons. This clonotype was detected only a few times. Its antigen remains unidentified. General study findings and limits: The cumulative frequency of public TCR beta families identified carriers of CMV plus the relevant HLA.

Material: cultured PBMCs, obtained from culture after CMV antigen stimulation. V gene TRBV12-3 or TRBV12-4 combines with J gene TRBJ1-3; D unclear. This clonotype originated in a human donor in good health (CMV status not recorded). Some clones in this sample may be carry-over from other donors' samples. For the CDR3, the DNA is TGTGCCAGCAGTTCGTCTGTAGGAAACACCATATATTTT. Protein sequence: CASSSSVGNTIYF.